This T cell receptor (beta chain) stems from a study of blood T cells in healthy people across ages. Primers used in a second PCR of about 7 to 11 cycles were a sample-barcoded 5' primer and a J-beta primer mix. Each cDNA molecule, via a template-switch adaptor with 12 random nucleotides, was tagged. Via MiXCR, TCRdb re-called the 5' RACE reads, giving one row per CDR3 protein. The sample shows roughly 1,000,000 distinct CDR3 sequences, approximately 25% of them seen only once. This clonotype was recorded a few times. Its antigen is currently unknown. Study-level findings and limits: Strongly correlated with naive T cell percentage was TCR beta diversity.

This CDR3 spans 15 amino acids. V was shortened by 5 bases and J by 4 bases, with 17 bases between the two germline ends. These sequences were also reported in another study, on T cells of mothers and their children. This second report adds: Donors were a few healthy Caucasian mothers and their six children. Extracted RNA, in its entirety, went into cDNA synthesis at about 1.6 ug per 15 ul.

Sample: blood. The chain combines TRBV12-3 or TRBV12-4 with TRBJ2-5; D unclear. The clonotype was recovered from a girl aged 2-9 years in good health. The CDR3 is CASSPPEEKGETQYF. DNA of the CDR3: TGTGCCAGCAGTCCGCCCGAGGAAAAGGGAGAGACCCAGTACTTC.